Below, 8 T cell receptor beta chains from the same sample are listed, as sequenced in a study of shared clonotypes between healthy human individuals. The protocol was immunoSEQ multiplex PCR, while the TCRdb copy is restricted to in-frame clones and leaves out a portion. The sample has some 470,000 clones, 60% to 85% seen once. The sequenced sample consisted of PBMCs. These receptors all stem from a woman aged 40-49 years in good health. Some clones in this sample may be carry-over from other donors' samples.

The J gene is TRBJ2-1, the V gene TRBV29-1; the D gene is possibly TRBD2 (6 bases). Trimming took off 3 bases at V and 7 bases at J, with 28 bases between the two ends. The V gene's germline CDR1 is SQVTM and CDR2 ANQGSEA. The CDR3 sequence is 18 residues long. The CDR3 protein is CSVDPLVVAGPLKNEQFF. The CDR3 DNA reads TGCAGCGTTGATCCCCTCGTGGTGGCGGGACCCCTGAAAAATGAGCAGTTCTTC.

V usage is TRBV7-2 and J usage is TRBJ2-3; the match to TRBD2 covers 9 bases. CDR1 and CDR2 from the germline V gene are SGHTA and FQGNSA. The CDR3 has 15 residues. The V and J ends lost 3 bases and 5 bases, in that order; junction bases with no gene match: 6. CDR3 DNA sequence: TGTGCCAGCAGCTTGGGGAGCGGGAGGCAAGATACGCAGTATTTT. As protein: CASSLGSGRQDTQYF.

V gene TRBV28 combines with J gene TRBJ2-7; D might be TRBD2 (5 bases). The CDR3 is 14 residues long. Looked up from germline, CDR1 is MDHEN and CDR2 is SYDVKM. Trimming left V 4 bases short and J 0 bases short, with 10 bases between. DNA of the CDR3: TGTGCCAGCAGTTCTGGTGAGGGCTCCTACGAGCAGTACTTC. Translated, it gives CASSSGEGSYEQYF.

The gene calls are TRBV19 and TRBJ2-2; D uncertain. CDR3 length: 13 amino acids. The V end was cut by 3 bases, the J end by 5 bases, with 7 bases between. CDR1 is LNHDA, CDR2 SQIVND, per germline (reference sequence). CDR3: CASSIQITGELFF. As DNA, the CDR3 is TGTGCCAGTAGTATTCAGATTACCGGGGAGCTGTTTTTT.

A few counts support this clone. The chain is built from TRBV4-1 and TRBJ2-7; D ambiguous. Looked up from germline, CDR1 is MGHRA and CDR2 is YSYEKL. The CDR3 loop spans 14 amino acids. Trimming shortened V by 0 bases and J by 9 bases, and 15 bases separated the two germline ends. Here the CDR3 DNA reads TGCGCCAGCAGCCAAGAGGTTCGAGACTCCAGGCAGTACTTC. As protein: CASSQEVRDSRQYF.

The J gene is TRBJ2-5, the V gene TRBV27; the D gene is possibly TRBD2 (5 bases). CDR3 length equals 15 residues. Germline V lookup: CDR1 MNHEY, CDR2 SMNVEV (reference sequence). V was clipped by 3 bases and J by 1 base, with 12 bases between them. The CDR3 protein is CASSLGEGPQETQYF. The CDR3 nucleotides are TGTGCCAGCAGTTTGGGAGAGGGCCCCCAAGAGACCCAGTACTTC.

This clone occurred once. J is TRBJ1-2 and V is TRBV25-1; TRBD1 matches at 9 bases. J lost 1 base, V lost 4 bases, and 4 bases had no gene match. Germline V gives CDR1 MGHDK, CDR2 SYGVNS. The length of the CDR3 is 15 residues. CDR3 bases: TGTGCCAGCAGTGCCGGGACAGGGTTTAACTATGGCTACACCTTC. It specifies CASSAGTGFNYGYTF.

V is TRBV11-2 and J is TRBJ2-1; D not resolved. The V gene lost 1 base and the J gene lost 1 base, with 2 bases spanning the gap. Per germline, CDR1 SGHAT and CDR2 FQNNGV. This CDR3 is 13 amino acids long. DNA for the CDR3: TGTGCCAGCAGCTTAGCTTCCTACAATGAGCAGTTCTTC. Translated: CASSLASYNEQFF.